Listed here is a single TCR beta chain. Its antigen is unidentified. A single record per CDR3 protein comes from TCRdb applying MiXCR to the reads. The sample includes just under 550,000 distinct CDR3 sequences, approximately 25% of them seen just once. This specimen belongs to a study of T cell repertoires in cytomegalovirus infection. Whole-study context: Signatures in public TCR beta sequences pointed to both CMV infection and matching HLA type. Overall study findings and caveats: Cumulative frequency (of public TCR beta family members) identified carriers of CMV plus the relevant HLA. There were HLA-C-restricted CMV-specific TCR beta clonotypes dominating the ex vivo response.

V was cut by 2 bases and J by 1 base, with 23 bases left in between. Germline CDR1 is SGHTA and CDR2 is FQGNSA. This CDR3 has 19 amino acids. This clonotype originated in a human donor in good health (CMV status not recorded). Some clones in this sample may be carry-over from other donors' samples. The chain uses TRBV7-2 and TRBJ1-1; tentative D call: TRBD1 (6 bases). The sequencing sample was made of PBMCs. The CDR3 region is CASSLFVGGRAGANTEAFF. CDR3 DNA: TGTGCCAGCAGCTTATTCGTAGGTGGAAGAGCAGGGGCGAACACTGAAGCTTTCTTT.